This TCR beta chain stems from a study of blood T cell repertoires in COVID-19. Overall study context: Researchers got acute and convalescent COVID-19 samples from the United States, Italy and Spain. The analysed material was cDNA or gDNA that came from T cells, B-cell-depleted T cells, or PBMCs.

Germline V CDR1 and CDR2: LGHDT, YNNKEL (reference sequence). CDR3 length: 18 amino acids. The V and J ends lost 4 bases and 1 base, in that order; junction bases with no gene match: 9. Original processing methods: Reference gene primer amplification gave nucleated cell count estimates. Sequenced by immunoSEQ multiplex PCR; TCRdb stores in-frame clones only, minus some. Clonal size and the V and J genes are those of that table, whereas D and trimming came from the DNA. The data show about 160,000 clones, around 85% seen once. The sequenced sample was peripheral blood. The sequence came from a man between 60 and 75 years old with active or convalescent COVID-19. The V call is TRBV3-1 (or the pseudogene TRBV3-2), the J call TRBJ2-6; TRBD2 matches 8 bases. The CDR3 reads CASSPPGRGISGANVLTF. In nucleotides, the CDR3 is TGTGCCAGCAGCCCCCCCGGGAGGGGTATTTCTGGGGCCAACGTCCTGACTTTC.